Listed here are 30 T cell receptor beta chains from one sample, sequenced in a study of cytomegalovirus exposure and HLA in healthy donors. The PCR had 60 Vbeta and 13 Jbeta primers. The repertoire was sequenced with immunoSEQ multiplex PCR; TCRdb's copy has only in-frame clones and lacks some. The top ten clones hold 5.5% of a sample with 75,000 to 90,000 clones, 78% of them seen once. Sequencing used PBMCs. Source of these receptors: a male donor in good health and CMV-seropositive.

The rearrangement joins TRBV7-2 to TRBJ2-5; 8 bases agree with TRBD1. The CDR3 spans 15 residues. V lost 6 bases to trimming and J lost 4 bases; unmatched junction nucleotides: 10. The germline gives CDR1 SGHTA, CDR2 FQGNSA. The CDR3 is CASREDRVGLETQYF. The CDR3 DNA reads TGTGCCAGCAGAGAGGACAGGGTCGGATTAGAGACCCAGTACTTC.

The rearrangement joins TRBV4-1 to TRBJ2-3; 7 bases line up with TRBD2. CDR1 MGHRA and CDR2 YSYEKL come from the germline V gene. CDR3 length equals 15 residues. With 0 bases clipped from V and 0 bases from J, the junction kept 0 bases outside the gene matches. The CDR3 DNA reads TGCGCCAGCAGCCAAGAAGCGGGGAGCACAGATACGCAGTATTTT. It translates to CASSQEAGSTDTQYF.

This clone was seen more than once but under ten times. This rearrangement joins TRBV5-4 to TRBJ2-1, with TRBD2 identical over 7 bases. Losses at the gene ends were 0 bases for V and 0 bases for J; bases not matched to a gene: 6. This CDR3 spans 17 amino acids. Germline V gene lookup returns CDR1 SGHNT and CDR2 YYREEE (reference sequence). The CDR3 loop reads CASSLGLRGSSYNEQFF. For the CDR3, the DNA is TGTGCCAGCAGCTTGGGTCTACGCGGGAGCTCCTACAATGAGCAGTTCTTC.

The CDR3 bases are TGTGCCAGCAGCTTGGAGCTAGCGGGAGCGGAGACCCAGTACTTC. Translation gives CASSLELAGAETQYF. The chain has TRBV5-4 and TRBJ2-5, with 10 bases fitting TRBD2. Trimming took 0 bases from V and 5 from J; bases not matched to a gene: 4. The CDR3 contains 15 residues. Germline CDR1 SGHNT, CDR2 YYREEE (reference sequence).

The table lists this clone with a count of one. The chain has TRBV7-6 and TRBJ2-3; possibly TRBD1 for D (5 bases). Germline CDR1 and CDR2: SGHVS and FNYEAQ. This CDR3 contains 17 residues. V lost 5 bases to trimming and J lost 2 bases, with 20 bases between them. The CDR3 DNA sequence: TGTGCCAGCAGCCTATTCCCCCAGGGTGGGCCCACAGATACGCAGTATTTT. It yields the protein CASSLFPQGGPTDTQYF.

This clone was seen only once. The chain couples TRBV6-1 to TRBJ1-5; 8 nucleotides line up with TRBD1. Germline lookup yields CDR1 MNHNS and CDR2 SASEGT. This CDR3 comprises 15 residues. Unmatched junction bases numbered 12, after V lost 7 bases and J lost 7 bases. CDR3 sequence: CASTVLLDRGQPQHF. The DNA of the CDR3 is TGTGCCAGCACCGTACTCCTCGACAGGGGCCAGCCCCAGCATTTT.

This clone was seen a handful of times. This chain uses TRBV5-4 with TRBJ2-7; possibly TRBD1 for D (6 bases). The V end was cut by 0 bases, the J end by 7 bases, with 20 bases between. This CDR3 has 16 residues. Per the germline V gene, CDR1 is SGHNT and CDR2 is YYREEE (reference sequence). The DNA for the CDR3 is TGTGCCAGCAGCTTGGCCAGGGGCGCAGGGTTGGGTGAGCAGTACTTC. It specifies CASSLARGAGLGEQYF.

In DNA form, the CDR3 reads TGTGCCAGCAGCCCAAGGGACAGGGGTTTCAATGAGCAGTTCTTC. Translating it yields CASSPRDRGFNEQFF. The chain uses TRBV7-7 and TRBJ2-1; TRBD1 aligns across 10 bases. CDR1 is SSHAT, CDR2 FNYEAQ, per germline (reference sequence). The CDR3 runs to 15 residues. V lost 5 bases to trimming and J lost 6 bases; unmatched junction nucleotides: 7.

The chain carries TRBV7-8 and TRBJ2-5; no definite D call. V shed 7 bases and J shed 2 bases, with 20 bases lying between them. Per germline, CDR1 SGHVS and CDR2 FQNEAQ. CDR3 length: 16 residues. The CDR3 is CASTYLPLTVQETQYF. CDR3 coding DNA: TGTGCCAGCACCTACCTTCCCCTGACTGTTCAAGAGACCCAGTACTTC.

The V call is TRBV5-1, the J call TRBJ1-4, with TRBD1 identical over 9 bases. CDR3 length equals 15 residues. Germline loops: CDR1 SGHRS, CDR2 YFSETQ. V lost 4 bases, J lost 8 bases, and 9 bases stayed unmatched. The chain's CDR3 is CASSITGGAREKLFF. The CDR3 DNA reads TGCGCCAGCAGCATTACAGGGGGCGCGAGAGAAAAACTGTTTTTT.

In its sample, this clone was seen a few times. CDR3 sequence reads: CASRAGGTEAFF. CDR3 nucleotides: TGTGCCAGCAGGGCGGGTGGAACTGAAGCTTTCTTT. The chain carries TRBV2 and TRBJ1-1; no clear D gene. CDR3 length: 12 residues. Per germline, CDR1 SNHLY and CDR2 FYNNEI. The V end was cut by 6 bases, the J end by 5 bases, with 10 bases between.

The chain uses TRBV5-6 and TRBJ2-1, with TRBD1 matching 7 bases. Looked up from germline, CDR1 is SGHDT and CDR2 is YYEEEE. The V and J ends lost 4 bases and 4 bases, in that order; junction bases with no gene match: 8. This CDR3 comprises 15 residues. CDR3 amino acids: CASSDGQVEYNEQFF. The DNA for the CDR3 is TGTGCCAGCAGCGACGGACAGGTAGAATACAATGAGCAGTTCTTC.

This clone was counted only a few times. The chain's CDR3 is CASMGPESSYEQYF. In nucleotides, the CDR3 is TGTGCCAGTATGGGCCCCGAAAGCTCCTACGAGCAGTACTTC. This chain uses TRBV19 with TRBJ2-7; unclear D gene. V was clipped by 7 bases and J by 0 bases, with 13 bases between them. Germline CDR1 reads LNHDA; CDR2 reads SQIVND (reference sequence). This CDR3 region has 14 residues. The full variable domain, completed using reference TRBV19 and TRBJ2-7, is DGGITQSPKYLFRKEGQNVTLSCEQNLNHDAMYWYRQDPGQGLRLIYYSQIVNDFQKGDIAEGYSVSREKKESFPLTVTSAQKNPTAFYLCASMGPESSYEQYFGPGTRLTVT.

The chain couples TRBV18 to TRBJ2-7; the match to TRBD1 covers 8 bases. The CDR3 consists of 16 residues. V was clipped by 2 bases and J by 3 bases; unmatched bases: 9. The germline gives CDR1 KGHSH, CDR2 LQKENI. The chain's CDR3 is CASSPSQGAAYYEQYF. The CDR3 nucleotides read TGTGCCAGCTCACCAAGTCAGGGGGCGGCTTACTACGAGCAGTACTTC.

The table lists this clone with a count of one. This sequence joins TRBV28 and TRBJ1-5; 11 bases are a match to TRBD1. The CDR3 sequence is 18 residues long. Trimming removed 6 bases from V and 0 bases from J; junction bases left unmatched: 10. Germline V gene data show CDR1 as MDHEN and CDR2 as SYDVKM. As DNA, the CDR3 is TGTGCCAGCAGCGCGGACAGGGGGCGAAGAGGTAGCAATCAGCCCCAGCATTTT. Translation: CASSADRGRRGSNQPQHF.

The V and J genes are TRBV6-1 and TRBJ2-1; 7 bases are a match to TRBD2. The CDR3 runs to 14 residues. Germline V lookup: CDR1 MNHNS, CDR2 SASEGT. The J segment lost 3 bases and the V segment lost 11 bases, leaving 10 bases of the junction unmatched. Here the CDR3 DNA reads TGTGCCGGGGAGGGCGGACCGGTCTACAATGAGCAGTTCTTC. Residues: CAGEGGPVYNEQFF.

The chain carries TRBV5-1 and TRBJ2-5, with TRBD2 matching 16 bases. Germline CDR1 and CDR2: SGHRS and YFSETQ. V lost 4 bases, J lost 5 bases, and 2 bases stayed unmatched. The CDR3 covers 15 residues. The CDR3 loop is CASSEGLAGGETQYF. CDR3 nucleotide sequence: TGCGCCAGCAGCGAGGGACTAGCGGGAGGGGAGACCCAGTACTTC. The full variable domain, with the rest looked up from reference TRBV5-1 and TRBJ2-5, is KAGVTQTPRYLIKTRGQQVTLSCSPISGHRSVSWYQQTPGQGLQFLFEYFSETQRNKGNFPGRFSGRQFSNSRSEMNVSTLELGDSALYLCASSEGLAGGETQYFGPGTRLLVL.

V gene TRBV7-9 combines with J gene TRBJ2-7; D is unresolved. The V end lost 1 base, the J end lost 5 bases, and 18 bases lay between the germline ends. CDR3 size: 16 residues. CDR1 and CDR2 (germline): SEHNR, FQNEAQ (reference sequence). DNA of the CDR3: TGTGCCAGCAGCTTAGGGGTAGCTGCACTTATTCACGAGCAGTACTTC. Translating it yields CASSLGVAALIHEQYF. The entire variable domain, with the rest obtained from reference TRBV7-9 and TRBJ2-7, is as follows: DTGVSQNPRHKITKRGQNVTFRCDPISEHNRLYWYRQTLGQGPEFLTYFQNEAQLEKSRLLSDRFSAERPKGSFSTLEIQRTEQGDSAMYLCASSLGVAALIHEQYFGPGTRLTVT.

The chain combines TRBV28 with TRBJ1-1, with D maybe TRBD1 (5 bases). The V and J ends lost 6 bases and 2 bases respectively, with 13 bases between them. The CDR3 consists of 14 residues. Germline assignment: CDR1 MDHEN and CDR2 SYDVKM. In DNA, the CDR3 is TGTGCCAGCAGGCTTGGGGCCTATAACACTGAAGCTTTCTTT. Protein product: CASRLGAYNTEAFF.

The chain employs TRBV7-2 and TRBJ2-3, with TRBD2 identical over 13 bases. V was clipped by 2 bases and J by 4 bases; unmatched bases: 9. This CDR3 has 18 residues. Looked up from germline, CDR1 is SGHTA and CDR2 is FQGNSA. This CDR3 reads CASSLRLAGGGLADTQYF. The CDR3 nucleotides read TGTGCCAGCAGCTTACGACTAGCGGGGGGCGGACTCGCAGATACGCAGTATTTT.

J is TRBJ2-3 and V is TRBV6-1; 10 bases are shared with TRBD2. Germline V gene data show CDR1 as MNHNS and CDR2 as SASEGT. J was trimmed by 5 bases and V by 2 bases; bases with no gene match: 4. The CDR3 is made up of 15 amino acids. CDR3 bases: TGTGCCAGCAGTGAAATTAGCGGGGGGCTAGATACGCAGTATTTT. It translates to CASSEISGGLDTQYF.

The rearrangement joins TRBV7-9 to TRBJ2-7, with no clear D. V dropped 5 bases and J dropped 2 bases, with 13 bases sitting between them. The CDR3 has 14 residues. CDR1 is SEHNR, CDR2 FQNEAQ, per germline (reference sequence). The CDR3 reads CASSPLALTYEQYF. The CDR3 DNA reads as TGTGCCAGCAGCCCGCTGGCCTTAACCTACGAGCAGTACTTC.

The chain couples TRBV7-9 to TRBJ2-2; D ambiguous. This CDR3 is built from 14 residues. V gave up 2 bases and J gave up 1 base, with 5 bases separating them. In germline, CDR1 is SEHNR, CDR2 FQNEAQ (reference sequence). CDR3 DNA sequence: TGTGCCAGCAGCTTATCTGTGAACACCGGGGAGCTGTTTTTT. Its protein product is CASSLSVNTGELFF.

The chain recombines TRBV2 with TRBJ1-4, with TRBD1 as a possible D gene (6 bases). Trimming stripped 10 bases from V and 0 bases from J, with 15 bases between. The CDR3 covers 15 residues. Germline V gives CDR1 SNHLY, CDR2 FYNNEI. The CDR3 reads CATQRRTATNEKLFF. The DNA for the CDR3 is TGTGCCACCCAGAGAAGGACAGCAACTAATGAAAAACTGTTTTTT.

The V and J genes are TRBV6-6 and TRBJ1-5; D remains unclear. V was pared by 7 bases and J by 3 bases, with 16 bases between. The CDR3 contains 15 residues. The germline CDR1 and CDR2 sequences are MNHNY and SVGAGI (reference sequence). The CDR3 nucleotides read TGTGCCAGCACCTGGTATCCGGGAAACAATCAGCCCCAGCATTTT. This sequence encodes CASTWYPGNNQPQHF.

This clone has a handful of counts. CDR3 residues: CASSETGVGTGELFF. CDR3 DNA: TGTGCCAGCAGCGAGACAGGGGTTGGCACCGGGGAGCTGTTTTTT. The rearrangement links TRBV7-3 to TRBJ2-2; the match to TRBD1 covers 8 bases. The ends lost 5 bases at V and 4 bases at J; junction bases unmatched: 6. This CDR3 region has 15 residues. Per the germline V gene, CDR1 is SGHTA and CDR2 is FQGTGA.

This clone was observed once. This chain uses TRBV18 with TRBJ1-1; 8 bases match TRBD1. CDR3 length: 15 residues. Germline CDR1 and CDR2: KGHSH and LQKENI. The ends lost 0 bases at V and 3 bases at J; junction bases unmatched: 3. DNA for the CDR3: TGTGCCAGCTCACCACCAAACAGGGGGGACACTGAAGCTTTCTTT. It encodes CASSPPNRGDTEAFF.

The chain recombines TRBV7-2 with TRBJ2-7; 8 bases are shared with TRBD1. CDR1 SGHTA and CDR2 FQGNSA come from the germline V gene. The CDR3 length is 13 residues. The V and J ends lost 4 bases and 6 bases, in that order; junction bases with no gene match: 5. CDR3 loop: CASSSQDRVEQYF. The DNA of the CDR3 is TGTGCCAGCAGCTCTCAGGACAGGGTCGAGCAGTACTTC. Based on the CDR3 plus reference TRBV7-2 and TRBJ2-7, the full variable domain is GAGVSQSPSNKVTEKGKDVELRCDPISGHTALYWYRQSLGQGLEFLIYFQGNSAPDKSGLPSDRFSAERTGGSVSTLTIQRTQQEDSAVYLCASSSQDRVEQYFGPGTRLTVT.

The rearrangement links TRBV7-9 to TRBJ2-3; 12 bases match TRBD2. CDR3 size: 18 residues. After removal of 5 bases from V and 3 bases from J, the junction contained 12 bases not matched to a gene. Germline CDR1 reads SEHNR; CDR2 reads FQNEAQ (reference sequence). The CDR3 loop reads CASSRNLGLAGSTDTQYF. The CDR3 DNA reads TGTGCCAGCAGCCGAAACCTGGGACTAGCGGGTAGTACAGATACGCAGTATTTT.

The rearrangement links TRBV10-3 to TRBJ1-5, with a possible D match to TRBD1 (6 bases). Germline CDR1 ENHRY, CDR2 SYGVKD. The CDR3 consists of 14 residues. Between the trimmed V and J ends, which lost 4 bases and 2 bases, there was a span of 9 bases. The chain's CDR3 is CAISGQEGNQPQHF. In DNA form, the CDR3 reads TGTGCCATCAGTGGACAGGAAGGCAATCAGCCCCAGCATTTT.